This TCR beta chain emerged from a study of human T cells and chemical hapten exposure. About the study: On about 2 cm by about 2 cm of upper inner arm skin, sensitization was performed with 2% DPC. Patients were mainly female, each with alopecia areata, totalis or universalis.

The table lists this clonotype with many counts. Its antigen is as yet unknown. Unmatched junction bases numbered 1, after V lost 9 bases and J lost 6 bases. Germline V gene sequence: CDR1 SEHNR, CDR2 FQNEAQ (reference sequence). CDR3 size: 13 residues. Study-level results: Patch test score was positively correlated with the counts of TCRs that had expanded at PT1.

Time point denoted: pre-sensitization, week 0. Documented treatment: therapeutic diphenylcyclopropenone sensitization with weekly scalp DPC. Non-pregnant alopecia patients aged 18 to 70, suitable for DPC therapy. TCRdb re-called the RACE reads through MiXCR, storing one row per CDR3 protein. Here the sample spans 240,000 or so distinct CDR3 sequences, 8.6% being singletons. Sequences were derived from whole blood, sampled in connection with sensitization to the hapten diphenylcyclopropenone (DPC). The sequence came from a woman in her forties with alopecia areata. Some clones in this sample may be carry-over from other donors' samples. The chain uses TRBV7-9 and TRBJ2-1; TRBD2 agrees at 14 bases. DNA for the CDR3: TGTGCCAGAGGGACTAGCGGGAGCAATGAGCAGTTCTTC. Protein sequence: CARGTSGSNEQFF.